The next 19 T cell receptor beta chains were all read from a single sample in a study of control samples from healthy donors and cancer patients. Generated by immunoSEQ multiplex PCR, the TCRdb table keeps only in-frame clones and is missing some. The repertoire consists of a few hundred thousand clones, with around nine tenths occurring once and the leading ten covering 5.5% to 7.5%. The specimen was PBMCs. These receptors were collected from a man aged 40-49 years with head and neck cancer.

This chain connects TRBV6-1 to TRBJ1-5; unclear D gene. Trimming removed 3 bases at V and 1 base at J, with 4 bases between. The CDR3 extends over 13 amino acids. CDR1 MNHNS and CDR2 SASEGT come from the germline V gene. CDR3 sequence (DNA): TGTGCCAGCAGTGACAACAGCAATCAGCCCCAGCATTTT. Amino acids: CASSDNSNQPQHF.

This clone has only a few counts. This chain connects TRBV7-9 to TRBJ1-4; TRBD1 agrees at 7 bases. With V trimmed by 5 bases and J by 3 bases, 3 bases remained unmatched. Germline V gene lookup returns CDR1 SEHNR and CDR2 FQNEAQ (reference sequence). The CDR3 loop spans 14 amino acids. Written as DNA, the CDR3 is TGTGCCAGCAGCGCGACAGGGCCTAATGAAAAACTGTTTTTT. This encodes CASSATGPNEKLFF.

The genes are TRBV28 and TRBJ2-5, with 12 bases identical to TRBD2. CDR3 length: 16 residues. J lost 3 bases, V lost 4 bases, and 6 bases had no gene match. CDR1 is MDHEN, CDR2 SYDVKM, per germline. The CDR3 loop is CASSSKLAGGEETQYF. DNA of the CDR3: TGTGCCAGCAGTTCTAAACTAGCGGGAGGCGAAGAGACCCAGTACTTC.

The chain recombines TRBV2 with TRBJ1-2; 7 bases agree with TRBD1. The CDR3 is made up of 16 amino acids. The germline CDR1 and CDR2 sequences are SNHLY and FYNNEI. The V segment lost 4 bases and the J segment 2 bases; nucleotides outside the gene matches: 10. Here the CDR3 DNA reads TGTGCCAGCAGTGCCTGGGAGGGGGCACAAAACTATGGCTACACCTTC. Translated, it gives CASSAWEGAQNYGYTF. Supplemented by reference TRBV2 and TRBJ1-2, the full variable domain reads EPEVTQTPSHQVTQMGQEVILRCVPISNHLYFYWYRQILGQKVEFLVSFYNNEISEKSEIFDDQFSVERPDGSNFTLKIRSTKLEDSAMYFCASSAWEGAQNYGYTFGSGTRLTVV.

CDR3 coding DNA: TGTGCCAGCAGCTCCCGGGGGGGACGGGGGGCGGATACGCAGTATTTT. Translating it yields CASSSRGGRGADTQYF. This chain joins TRBV7-2 and TRBJ2-3; 8 nucleotides line up with TRBD2. The CDR3 extends over 16 amino acids. The germline gives CDR1 SGHTA, CDR2 FQGNSA. Unmatched junction bases numbered 12, after V lost 4 bases and J lost 6 bases.

V gene TRBV4-3 combines with J gene TRBJ2-7; 8 bases fit TRBD1. Germline CDR1 LGHNA, CDR2 YSLEER. The CDR3 covers 16 residues. The ends lost 0 bases at V and 4 bases at J; junction bases unmatched: 8. CDR3 region: CASSQEKTGQGYEQYF. CDR3 sequence (DNA): TGCGCCAGCAGCCAAGAGAAGACAGGACAGGGTTACGAGCAGTACTTC.

V gene TRBV28 combines with J gene TRBJ1-5; D gene unclear. Germline CDR1 is MDHEN and CDR2 is SYDVKM. There are 12 residues in the CDR3. V shed 5 bases and J shed 3 bases, with 5 bases lying between them. The CDR3 spells CASSTANQPQHF. CDR3 sequence (DNA): TGTGCCAGCAGTACTGCCAATCAGCCCCAGCATTTT.

The chain joins TRBV6-5 to TRBJ1-4, with D perhaps matching TRBD1 (5 bases). Germline V gene sequence: CDR1 MNHEY, CDR2 SVGAGI. The CDR3 totals 15 residues. V lost 2 bases to trimming and J lost 7 bases, with 14 bases between them. The CDR3, as DNA: TGTGCCAGCAGTTACCGGGCAGGGTTATCTGAAAAACTGTTTTTT. This encodes CASSYRAGLSEKLFF.

This rearrangement joins TRBV7-8 to TRBJ2-5; 7 bases match TRBD1. V was pared by 4 bases and J by 2 bases, with 7 bases of the junction left unmatched. Germline V gene data show CDR1 as SGHVS and CDR2 as FQNEAQ. The CDR3 has 15 residues. The CDR3 loop is CASSSRGPLQETQYF. Written as DNA, the CDR3 is TGTGCCAGCAGCTCAAGGGGGCCGCTACAAGAGACCCAGTACTTC. The complete variable domain, with remaining parts taken from reference TRBV7-8 and TRBJ2-5, reads GAGVSQSPRYKVAKRGQDVALRCDPISGHVSLFWYQQALGQGPEFLTYFQNEAQLDKSGLPSDRFFAERPEGSVSTLKIQRTQQEDSAVYLCASSSRGPLQETQYFGPGTRLLVL.

This rearrangement joins TRBV27 to TRBJ1-4, with D uncertain. With 0 bases removed from V and 7 bases from J, the gap between germline ends came to 6 bases. The CDR3 length is 13 residues. CDR1 is MNHEY, CDR2 SMNVEV, per germline (reference sequence). CDR3 loop: CASSLSNFEKLFF. Here the CDR3 DNA reads TGTGCCAGCAGTTTATCTAATTTTGAAAAACTGTTTTTT.

V usage is TRBV7-8 and J usage is TRBJ2-7, with TRBD2 matching 9 bases. Per germline, CDR1 SGHVS and CDR2 FQNEAQ. Trimming took 1 base from V and 7 from J; bases not matched to a gene: 2. CDR3 length: 13 residues. CDR3 DNA sequence: TGTGCCAGCAGCTTAGTCCTAGCGGGGGAGCAGTACTTC. Amino acid sequence: CASSLVLAGEQYF. Using reference TRBV7-8 and TRBJ2-7 for the parts outside the CDR3, the full variable domain is GAGVSQSPRYKVAKRGQDVALRCDPISGHVSLFWYQQALGQGPEFLTYFQNEAQLDKSGLPSDRFFAERPEGSVSTLKIQRTQQEDSAVYLCASSLVLAGEQYFGPGTRLTVT.

The chain couples TRBV7-8 to TRBJ1-3, with 10 bases fitting TRBD1. Germline-derived CDR1 and CDR2 are SGHVS and FQNEAQ. CDR3 length: 16 amino acids. The trim removed 5 bases at V and 0 bases at J, leaving 4 bases unmatched. For the CDR3, the DNA is TGTGCCAGCAGCGACAGGGGGCCATTCTCTGGAAACACCATATATTTT. The encoded protein is CASSDRGPFSGNTIYF.

This chain uses TRBV3-1 (or the pseudogene TRBV3-2) with TRBJ1-1, with TRBD1 matching over 9 bases. Per the germline V gene, CDR1 is LGHDT and CDR2 is YNNKEL (reference sequence). V lost 2 bases to trimming and J lost 7 bases; unmatched junction nucleotides: 8. The CDR3 runs 15 residues. CDR3 sequence: CASSQNRDRVGEAFF. In DNA form, the CDR3 reads TGTGCCAGCAGCCAAAACCGGGACAGGGTGGGTGAAGCTTTCTTT.

This chain links TRBV20-1 with TRBJ2-7; 13 nucleotides line up with TRBD2. The CDR3 is made up of 13 amino acids. CDR1 and CDR2 (germline): DFQATT, SNEGSKA (reference sequence). Unmatched junction bases numbered 2, after V lost 3 bases and J lost 6 bases. The CDR3 is CSASTSGRAEQYF. The CDR3 coding sequence is TGCAGTGCTAGTACTAGCGGGAGGGCCGAGCAGTACTTC.

The chain uses TRBV28 and TRBJ1-2; the match to TRBD1 covers 10 bases. CDR1 MDHEN and CDR2 SYDVKM come from the germline V gene. The CDR3 covers 13 residues. V trimming: 6 bases; J trimming: 2 bases; junction bases outside the gene matches: 0. The CDR3 is CASRTGGNYGYTF. As DNA, the CDR3 is TGTGCCAGCAGGACAGGGGGCAACTATGGCTACACCTTC.

The chain links TRBV5-1 to TRBJ1-1, with D uncertain. V lost 5 bases, J lost 1 base, and 3 bases lay in between. The CDR3 is 11 residues long. The V gene's germline CDR1 is SGHRS and CDR2 YFSETQ. CDR3 in DNA: TGCGCCAGCAGAACGAACACTGAAGCTTTCTTT. Translating it yields CASRTNTEAFF.

The genes are TRBV30 and TRBJ2-2; 7 bases align to TRBD1. The CDR3 runs 12 residues. J gave up 6 bases and V 5 bases, and 3 bases lay outside the gene matches. The germline gives CDR1 GTSNPN, CDR2 SVGIG (reference sequence). This CDR3 reads CAWSQGSGELFF. The CDR3 DNA follows: TGTGCCTGGTCACAGGGGTCCGGGGAGCTGTTTTTT.

This clone was recorded once. The V gene is TRBV5-4, the J gene TRBJ1-4; D is possibly TRBD1 (5 bases). Germline-derived CDR1 and CDR2 are SGHNT and YYREEE (reference sequence). The CDR3 contains 15 residues. Trimming took 0 bases from V and 5 from J, leaving 11 bases between them. CDR3 nucleotide sequence: TGTGCCAGCAGCTTGGTGGGGGAAGGGAATGAAAAACTGTTTTTT. It yields the protein CASSLVGEGNEKLFF. Full variable domain (remainder filled in from reference TRBV5-4 and TRBJ1-4): ETGVTQSPTHLIKTRGQQVTLRCSSQSGHNTVSWYQQALGQGPQFIFQYYREEENGRGNFPPRFSGLQFPNYSSELNVNALELDDSALYLCASSLVGEGNEKLFFGSGTQLSVL.

The chain has TRBV19 and TRBJ1-3; D is undetermined. Trimming took 3 bases from V and 8 from J, leaving 5 bases between them. The V gene's germline CDR1 is LNHDA and CDR2 SQIVND (reference sequence). The CDR3 totals 11 residues. CDR3 DNA: TGTGCCAGTAGTATCGGGGACACCATATATTTT. This encodes CASSIGDTIYF.